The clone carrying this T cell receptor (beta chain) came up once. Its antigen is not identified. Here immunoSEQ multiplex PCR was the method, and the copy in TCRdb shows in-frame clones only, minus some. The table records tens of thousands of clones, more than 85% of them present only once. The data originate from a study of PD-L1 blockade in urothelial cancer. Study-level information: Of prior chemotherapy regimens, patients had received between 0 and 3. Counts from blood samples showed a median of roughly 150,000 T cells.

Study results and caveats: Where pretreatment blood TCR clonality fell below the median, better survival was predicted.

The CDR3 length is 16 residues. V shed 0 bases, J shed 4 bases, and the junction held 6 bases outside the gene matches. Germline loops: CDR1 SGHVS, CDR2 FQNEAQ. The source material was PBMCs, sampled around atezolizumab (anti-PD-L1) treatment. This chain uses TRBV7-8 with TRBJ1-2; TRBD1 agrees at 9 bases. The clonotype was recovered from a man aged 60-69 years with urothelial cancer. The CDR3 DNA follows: TGTGCCAGCAGCTTAGCGGGACAGGGACCTGGCTATGGCTACACCTTC. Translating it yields CASSLAGQGPGYGYTF. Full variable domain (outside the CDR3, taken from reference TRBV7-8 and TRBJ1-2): GAGVSQSPRYKVAKRGQDVALRCDPISGHVSLFWYQQALGQGPEFLTYFQNEAQLDKSGLPSDRFFAERPEGSVSTLKIQRTQQEDSAVYLCASSLAGQGPGYGYTFGSGTRLTVV.